These 30 T cell receptor beta chains originate from one sample sequenced in a study of CD4+ T cells in melanoma. The assay was immunoSEQ multiplex PCR, and TCRdb's table has in-frame clones only and misses some. This sample has about 120,000 clones, with roughly 90% found just once. Sequencing was performed on peripheral blood. All receptors derive from a human donor with melanoma.

The J gene is TRBJ2-3, the V gene TRBV19; 10 nucleotides align to TRBD2. CDR3 length: 14 residues. After removal of 6 bases from V and 6 bases from J, the junction contained 6 bases not matched to a gene. Germline assignment: CDR1 LNHDA and CDR2 SQIVND (reference sequence). The CDR3 nucleotides read TGTGCCAGTAGGAAGCGGGGGGGCTTGGATACGCAGTATTTT. Protein product: CASRKRGGLDTQYF.

This clone occurred once. V is TRBV7-3 and J is TRBJ2-2; no firm D call. In germline, CDR1 is SGHTA, CDR2 FQGTGA. The CDR3 runs 15 residues. Trimming took 3 bases from V and 4 from J, leaving 12 bases between them. In DNA, the CDR3 is TGTGCCAGCAGCTTTAGGCGCCTGGGCACCGGGGAGCTGTTTTTT. This encodes CASSFRRLGTGELFF.

The J gene is TRBJ2-7, the V gene TRBV5-6; D is unresolved. The CDR3 has 14 residues. Trimming took off 4 bases at V and 5 bases at J, with 16 bases between the two ends. Germline loops: CDR1 SGHDT, CDR2 YYEEEE. Here the CDR3 DNA reads TGTGCCAGCAGCCGCCCCAGGTTTTACAACGAGCAGTACTTC. It translates to CASSRPRFYNEQYF.

This chain links TRBV2 with TRBJ2-7, with 7 bases matching TRBD2. Germline lookup yields CDR1 SNHLY and CDR2 FYNNEI. The length of the CDR3 is 15 residues. The V and J ends lost 3 bases and 0 bases, in that order; junction bases with no gene match: 5. The CDR3 loop reads CASSDPGGSSYEQYF. CDR3 nucleotide sequence: TGTGCCAGCAGTGACCCGGGAGGCAGCTCCTACGAGCAGTACTTC.

The chain links TRBV28 to TRBJ2-3; 13 bases fit TRBD2. The junction had 8 bases not matched to a gene; V was cut back by 6 bases and J by 5 bases. CDR1 and CDR2 from the germline V gene are MDHEN and SYDVKM. The CDR3 totals 16 residues. Here the CDR3 reads CASRPLAGGLEDTQYF. Written as DNA, the CDR3 is TGTGCCAGCAGACCACTAGCGGGAGGGTTGGAAGATACGCAGTATTTT.

The chain recombines TRBV11-2 with TRBJ2-3; 8 bases match TRBD2. The germline V gene encodes CDR1 SGHAT and CDR2 FQNNGV. The CDR3 loop spans 17 amino acids. V was clipped by 1 base and J by 4 bases; unmatched bases: 10. The CDR3 loop is CASSLASGTSGADTQYF. In DNA form, the CDR3 reads TGTGCCAGCAGCTTAGCCAGCGGGACTAGTGGCGCAGATACGCAGTATTTT.

The rearrangement joins TRBV27 to TRBJ1-4; D perhaps matches TRBD1 (6 bases). This CDR3 spans 15 amino acids. The V end was cut by 2 bases, the J end by 1 base, with 8 bases between. Germline-derived CDR1 and CDR2 are MNHEY and SMNVEV (reference sequence). The CDR3 coding sequence is TGTGCCAGCAGTTTAACAGGGCGAACTAATGAAAAACTGTTTTTT. Encoded protein: CASSLTGRTNEKLFF.

The chain is built from TRBV4-2 and TRBJ2-5; 12 bases match TRBD2. Germline CDR1 and CDR2: LGHNA and YNFKEQ. The CDR3 loop spans 17 amino acids. The V and J ends lost 3 bases and 0 bases, in that order; junction bases with no gene match: 5. CDR3 sequence: CASSQGGLAGNQETQYF. In nucleotides, the CDR3 is TGTGCCAGCAGCCAGGGTGGACTAGCGGGGAACCAAGAGACCCAGTACTTC.

The genes are TRBV4-2 and TRBJ2-1, with D possibly being TRBD1 or TRBD2 (5 bases each). V was clipped by 4 bases and J by 8 bases, with 15 bases between them. This CDR3 spans 14 amino acids. From germline, CDR1 is LGHNA and CDR2 YNFKEQ. CDR3 amino acids: CASSRTGTSDEQFF. Here the CDR3 DNA reads TGTGCCAGCAGCCGTACCGGGACGAGCGATGAGCAGTTCTTC.

The chain links TRBV30 to TRBJ2-3, with TRBD2 as a possible D gene (5 bases). This CDR3 spans 14 amino acids. Between the trimmed V and J ends, which lost 4 bases and 2 bases, there was a span of 13 bases. Looked up from germline, CDR1 is GTSNPN and CDR2 is SVGIG (reference sequence). CDR3 in DNA: TGTGCCTGGATCTTGGGGAGATCCACAGATACGCAGTATTTT. Its translation: CAWILGRSTDTQYF.

The chain combines TRBV6-1 with TRBJ1-1, with D unresolved. Germline CDR1 reads MNHNS; CDR2 reads SASEGT. V lost 4 bases and J lost 1, with 10 bases in between. The length of the CDR3 is 14 residues. CDR3 loop: CASSGLRGNTEAFF. CDR3 sequence (DNA): TGTGCCAGCAGTGGATTGCGGGGGAACACTGAAGCTTTCTTT.

This clone occurred a few times. The chain is built from TRBV11-1 and TRBJ2-5; TRBD2 matches 14 bases. The V segment lost 5 bases and the J segment 5 bases; nucleotides outside the gene matches: 7. The CDR3 spans 16 residues. From germline, CDR1 is SGHAT and CDR2 FQDESV (reference sequence). The CDR3 here is CASSRLAGGQEETQYF. DNA for the CDR3: TGTGCCAGCAGCCGACTAGCGGGGGGGCAGGAGGAGACCCAGTACTTC.

The genes are TRBV6-1 and TRBJ2-1, with D perhaps being TRBD1 or TRBD2 (5 bases each). V was clipped by 4 bases and J by 0 bases, with 16 bases between them. The CDR3 is 17 residues long. Germline CDR1 and CDR2: MNHNS and SASEGT. CDR3 in DNA: TGTGCCAGCAGTGCCCTGGGACGGGGAAGCTCCTACAATGAGCAGTTCTTC. It yields the protein CASSALGRGSSYNEQFF.

This chain links TRBV4-1 with TRBJ2-7; D gene unclear. Germline CDR1 and CDR2: MGHRA and YSYEKL. CDR3 length: 13 residues. Trimming stripped 0 bases from V and 8 bases from J, with 11 bases between. CDR3 nucleotide sequence: TGCGCCAGCAGCCAAGAGGGGTTTCAAAAGCAGTACTTC. Translated, it gives CASSQEGFQKQYF.

The chain is built from TRBV4-1 and TRBJ1-2; D unclear. The V end was cut by 0 bases, the J end by 3 bases, with 11 bases between. CDR1 MGHRA and CDR2 YSYEKL come from the germline V gene. This CDR3 is 15 amino acids long. DNA of the CDR3: TGCGCCAGCAGCCAAGACCCCACGGGCTACTATGGCTACACCTTC. Amino acid sequence: CASSQDPTGYYGYTF.

This chain connects TRBV11-2 to TRBJ2-1; 9 bases line up with TRBD2. Losses at the gene ends were 6 bases for V and 5 bases for J; bases not matched to a gene: 5. Germline CDR1 SGHAT, CDR2 FQNNGV. CDR3 length: 14 residues. In nucleotides, the CDR3 is TGTGCCAGCAGGCCGGCGGGAGGGAACAATGAGCAGTTCTTC. It yields the protein CASRPAGGNNEQFF.

V gene TRBV19 combines with J gene TRBJ2-3, with 9 bases that match TRBD2. The junction had 5 bases not matched to a gene; V was cut back by 4 bases and J by 6 bases. The CDR3 has 14 amino acids. Germline assignment: CDR1 LNHDA and CDR2 SQIVND (reference sequence). The CDR3 DNA reads TGTGCCAGTAGTAACCTAGCGGGGAAGGATACGCAGTATTTT. This encodes CASSNLAGKDTQYF.

The V and J genes are TRBV11-2 and TRBJ2-7, with a weak D call TRBD1 (6 bases). Germline V gene lookup returns CDR1 SGHAT and CDR2 FQNNGV. Trimming pared 1 base from V and 2 bases from J, leaving 6 bases between. There are 13 residues in the CDR3. The CDR3: CASSLGTAYEQYF. CDR3 bases: TGTGCCAGCAGCTTAGGGACAGCCTACGAGCAGTACTTC.

In DNA, the CDR3 is TGTGCCAGCAGCTTGTTCGGTGGTGGAAACACCATATATTTT. This sequence encodes CASSLFGGGNTIYF. This chain links TRBV5-4 with TRBJ1-3; D ambiguous. With 1 base removed from V and 3 bases from J, the gap between germline ends came to 8 bases. CDR1 and CDR2 from the germline V gene are SGHNT and YYREEE (reference sequence). This CDR3 spans 14 amino acids.

The rearrangement joins TRBV30 to TRBJ1-2; TRBD1 aligns across 7 bases. The junction had 1 base not matched to a gene; V was cut back by 5 bases and J by 1 base. The germline gives CDR1 GTSNPN, CDR2 SVGIG (reference sequence). The CDR3 has 12 residues. The CDR3 region has the DNA TGTGCCTGGGGGGACAGTAACTATGGCTACACCTTC. Residues: CAWGDSNYGYTF.

The chain is built from TRBV7-9 and TRBJ2-3; no clear D. V shed 3 bases and J shed 0 bases, with 7 bases lying between them. The CDR3 consists of 14 residues. Germline values: CDR1 SEHNR, CDR2 FQNEAQ (reference sequence). The CDR3 coding sequence is TGTGCCAGCAGCTTCGTGATGAGCACAGATACGCAGTATTTT. It specifies CASSFVMSTDTQYF. Full variable domain (rest looked up from reference TRBV7-9 and TRBJ2-3): DTGVSQNPRHKITKRGQNVTFRCDPISEHNRLYWYRQTLGQGPEFLTYFQNEAQLEKSRLLSDRFSAERPKGSFSTLEIQRTEQGDSAMYLCASSFVMSTDTQYFGPGTRLTVL.

The chain joins TRBV20-1 to TRBJ2-7; unclear D gene. The CDR3 covers 11 residues. The V gene lost 7 bases and the J gene lost 5 bases, with 12 bases spanning the gap. The V gene's germline CDR1 is DFQATT and CDR2 SNEGSKA (reference sequence). The DNA of the CDR3 is TGCAGTGTCGAGATGACGAACGAGCAGTACTTC. Translated: CSVEMTNEQYF.

This chain uses TRBV10-3 with TRBJ2-3, with TRBD1 identical over 9 bases. Germline V gives CDR1 ENHRY, CDR2 SYGVKD. The trim removed 4 bases at V and 4 bases at J, leaving 6 bases unmatched. The CDR3 is 15 amino acids. Here the CDR3 DNA reads TGTGCCATCAGTGGGGGACAGGGTATTTCAGATACGCAGTATTTT. Translating gives CAISGGQGISDTQYF.

This sequence joins TRBV5-5 and TRBJ1-4; D might be TRBD1 (5 bases). V dropped 4 bases and J dropped 8 bases, with 12 bases sitting between them. The CDR3 runs 13 residues. Germline lookup yields CDR1 SGHKS and CDR2 YYEKEE (reference sequence). The CDR3 nucleotides read TGTGCCAGCAGCGGGACGAGGGGCGAAAAACTGTTTTTT. Residues: CASSGTRGEKLFF. Drawing the rest from reference TRBV5-5 and TRBJ1-4, the complete variable domain is DAGVTQSPTHLIKTRGQQVTLRCSPISGHKSVSWYQQVLGQGPQFIFQYYEKEERGRGNFPDRFSARQFPNYSSELNVNALLLGDSALYLCASSGTRGEKLFFGSGTQLSVL.

V gene TRBV6-1 combines with J gene TRBJ2-1; TRBD2 matches at 7 bases. Germline CDR1 MNHNS, CDR2 SASEGT. The trim removed 4 bases at V and 3 bases at J, leaving 6 bases unmatched. CDR3 length: 15 amino acids. This CDR3 reads CASSVSGLGYNEQFF. The CDR3 region has the DNA TGTGCCAGCAGTGTATCTGGACTAGGCTACAATGAGCAGTTCTTC.

In DNA, the CDR3 is TGCGCCAGCAGCCACCCAGGGGCCTACGAGCAGTACTTC. Its protein is CASSHPGAYEQYF. The chain employs TRBV4-1 and TRBJ2-7; possible D gene TRBD1, 6 bases. Germline CDR1 is MGHRA and CDR2 is YSYEKL. The CDR3 is 13 residues long. Trimming took 3 bases from V and 2 from J, leaving 8 bases between them.

The chain recombines TRBV7-9 with TRBJ2-7; TRBD1 aligns across 12 bases. J lost 5 bases, V lost 3 bases, and 11 bases had no gene match. Germline-derived CDR1 and CDR2 are SEHNR and FQNEAQ (reference sequence). This CDR3 has 17 residues. CDR3 sequence reads: CASSFTQGGTGGHEQYF. CDR3 bases: TGTGCCAGCAGCTTCACCCAGGGAGGGACAGGGGGCCACGAGCAGTACTTC.

The V call is TRBV6-1, the J call TRBJ1-1; possibly TRBD1 for D (6 bases). V was trimmed by 5 bases and J by 7 bases, leaving 14 bases between them. From germline, CDR1 is MNHNS and CDR2 SASEGT. The CDR3 runs to 13 residues. CDR3 DNA sequence: TGTGCCAGCAGTCCCGAGGGGGTGGGTGAAGCTTTCTTT. Its translation is CASSPEGVGEAFF.

This chain joins TRBV11-1 and TRBJ1-1; D is unresolved. The CDR3 is 12 residues long. Germline CDR1 and CDR2: SGHAT and FQDESV (reference sequence). Trimming left V 5 bases short and J 7 bases short, with 11 bases between. CDR3 sequence reads: CASSPGPFEAFF. In nucleotides, the CDR3 is TGTGCCAGCAGCCCCGGGCCCTTTGAAGCTTTCTTT.

V gene TRBV7-2 combines with J gene TRBJ2-7; TRBD1 matches at 8 bases. Germline CDR1 reads SGHTA; CDR2 reads FQGNSA. There are 14 residues in the CDR3. The junction had 6 bases not matched to a gene; V was cut back by 6 bases and J by 2 bases. The CDR3 protein is CASSRTGLAYEQYF. CDR3 nucleotides: TGTGCCAGCAGTCGGACAGGGTTAGCCTACGAGCAGTACTTC.